This TCR beta chain was identified in a study of T cells expressing NK-cell markers. Study details: Among the eight sequenced donors, seven tested HCMV-seropositive and one tested seronegative.

From germline, CDR1 is SGHVS and CDR2 FNYEAQ. This CDR3 comprises 14 residues. TCRdb reprocessed the 5' RACE reads and keeps a single row for each CDR3 protein, giving no DNA. This specimen shows roughly 150,000 distinct CDR3 sequences; the ten leading clones hold roughly a fifth. Sequencing input: blood T cells: a sorted CD56 or NKG2C T cell subset, CD4+ or CD8+ T cells, or bulk PBMC T cells (not recorded which). V and J are TRBV7-6 and TRBJ2-1; TCRdb reports TRBD1, a call that lacks DNA to check it against. This TCR came from a man aged 18 to 69 in good health. CDR3 amino acids: CASSLEPLYNEQFF.